This is a list of T cell receptor beta chains from one sample in a study of blood T cell repertoires in COVID-19. The table came from immunoSEQ multiplex PCR; TCRdb's copy has only in-frame clones and leaves some out. The sample consists of 350,000 to 500,000 clones, over 75% of them appearing once. The sequenced material came from PBMCs or T cells enriched from blood (not recorded which). Receptors were obtained from a woman aged 18-30 years who had been exposed to COVID-19. Each CDR3 is given with its conserved first and last residue.

TRBV7-2	TRBJ1-2	CASSVSRGQGAMGYTF
TRBV2	TRBJ2-2	CASSGQGGGTGELFF
TRBV9	TRBJ2-3	CASSVSPGAADTQYF
TRBV30	TRBJ1-1	CAWSVTMNTEAFF
TRBV3-1/TRBV3-2	TRBJ1-4	CASSHRGGGEKLFF
TRBV5-1	TRBJ1-1	CASSPGQGSYRGTEAFF
TRBV3-1/TRBV3-2	TRBJ2-1	CASSQDPGNEQFF
TRBV4-3	TRBJ1-6	CASSQDRGNSPLHF
TRBV20-1	TRBJ2-7	CSARRGTEQYF
TRBV25-1	TRBJ2-7	CASSDGSYEQYF
TRBV7-2	TRBJ1-4	CASSLVPVFNEKLFF
TRBV5-4	TRBJ2-1	CASSLIGGKTYNEQFF
TRBV5-1	TRBJ2-6	CASSYLEDSGANVLTF
TRBV28	TRBJ1-3	CASSPSLGQPSGNTIYF
TRBV3-1/TRBV3-2	TRBJ2-3	CASSQAGGPDTQYF
TRBV29-1	TRBJ2-1	CSGPSGRSNEQFF
TRBV7-6	TRBJ2-5	CASSLARRGLAGGNQETQYF
TRBV6-5	TRBJ2-5	CASSPPSGETQYF
TRBV9	TRBJ2-7	CASSVIKLGEQYF
TRBV5-5	TRBJ2-7	CASSLGQILTYEQYF
TRBV27	TRBJ1-1	CASSLTLMNTEAFF
TRBV4-3	TRBJ2-7	CASSQDRGTGYPEQYF
TRBV27	TRBJ1-4	CASSLFFGTLNEKLFF
TRBV28	TRBJ2-5	CASSSLGGFQETQYF
TRBV7-2	TRBJ1-5	CASSLTGLNNQPQHF
TRBV5-6	TRBJ2-7	CASSFEARTYEQYF
TRBV18	TRBJ1-5	CASSTISGGYQPQHF
TRBV10-3	TRBJ2-7	CAIRDYSGGIYEQYF
TRBV11-3	TRBJ2-1	CASSPGGHSEQFF
TRBV7-8	TRBJ2-3	CASSPIMGRPRKRGGTDTQYF
TRBV4-2	TRBJ2-7	CASSQEVAGGDEQYF
TRBV30	TRBJ2-2	CAWSLQTGELFF
TRBV7-2	TRBJ2-7	CASSLDSRALSYEQYF
TRBV7-8	TRBJ2-5	CASSPRVSGYDTRISSKETQYF
TRBV23-1	TRBJ2-2	CASSQSRRRNTGELFF
TRBV3-1/TRBV3-2	TRBJ2-3	CASSQDKVLAGSNTDTQYF
TRBV19	TRBJ1-1	CASSPRANTEAFF
TRBV5-1	TRBJ2-3	CASSFGLAGGDTQYF
TRBV11-3	TRBJ1-1	CASSLGQGNTEAFF
TRBV4-2	TRBJ1-1	CASSLGTVMEAFF
TRBV2	TRBJ2-7	CASAGQGPYEQYF
TRBV28	TRBJ2-1	CASVGADLSNEQFF
TRBV6-5	TRBJ1-1	CASRNTRIMNTEAFF
TRBV6-5	TRBJ1-1	CASRHTGRSDTEAFF
TRBV18	TRBJ2-1	CASSPRSGSPRSSNNEQFF
TRBV4-1	TRBJ1-5	CASSQETGGNNQPQHF
TRBV7-2	TRBJ2-3	CASSVGLGVSTDTQYF
TRBV28	TRBJ1-1	CASSLSRGQGSEAFF